Presented here are 7 T cell receptor beta chains from one specimen sequenced in a study of cytomegalovirus exposure and HLA in healthy donors. With 60 Vbeta and 13 Jbeta primers, the PCR was carried out. Method: immunoSEQ multiplex PCR; TCRdb's copy keeps in-frame clones and lacks some. The sample lists about 200,000 clones, roughly 68% occurring once. The sample consisted of PBMCs. Receptor source: a man between 35 and 55 years old in good health and CMV-seropositive.

This clone has only a few counts. In DNA form, the CDR3 reads TGTGCCACCAGCCTGAGATTGTCCTACAATGAGCAGTTCTTC. Its translation is CATSLRLSYNEQFF. The chain has TRBV15 and TRBJ2-1; D remains unclear. The germline V gene has CDR1 LNHNV and CDR2 YYDKDF (reference sequence). Trimming stripped 5 bases from V and 1 base from J, with 9 bases between. The CDR3 contains 14 residues. Variable domain in full (rest from reference TRBV15 and TRBJ2-1): DAMVIQNPRYQVTQFGKPVTLSCSQTLNHNVMYWYQQKSSQAPKLLFHYYDKDFNNEADTPDNFQSRRPNTSFCFLDIRSPGLGDTAMYLCATSLRLSYNEQFFGPGTRLTVL.

Turning to this clone: The junction departs from germline at one end; a sequencing error may be responsible. The rearrangement joins TRBV7-9 to TRBJ1-1; 7 nucleotides line up with TRBD1. Germline-derived CDR1 and CDR2 are SEHNR and FQNEAQ (reference sequence). This CDR3 region has 14 residues. The CDR3 loop is CSSSLGGMNTEAFF. In nucleotides, the CDR3 is TGTTCCAGCAGCTTAGGGGGCATGAACACTGAAGCTTTCTTT.

Only one count was recorded for this clone. The V and J genes are TRBV5-4 and TRBJ2-1, with a possible D match to TRBD1 (6 bases). Looked up from germline, CDR1 is SGHNT and CDR2 is YYREEE (reference sequence). This CDR3 has 15 residues. The V end lost 4 bases, the J end lost 3 bases, and 14 bases lay between the germline ends. The CDR3 nucleotides read TGTGCCAGCAGCCCCCAGAAGGGGGACTACAATGAGCAGTTCTTC. This sequence encodes CASSPQKGDYNEQFF.

A few counts support this clone. The chain employs TRBV5-1 and TRBJ2-1; 12 bases map to TRBD2. The CDR3 sequence is 17 residues long. V lost 5 bases and J lost 8; bases outside the gene matches: 14. Germline CDR1 reads SGHRS; CDR2 reads YFSETQ. In nucleotides, the CDR3 is TGCGCCAGCAGGAATCTAGCGGGGGGGCAGGGCCGCGATGAGCAGTTCTTC. It specifies CASRNLAGGQGRDEQFF.

This clone turned up a few times. The chain uses TRBV19 and TRBJ2-1, with TRBD2 identical over 10 bases. CDR1 is LNHDA, CDR2 SQIVND, per germline (reference sequence). This CDR3 is 15 amino acids long. V shed 7 bases and J 3 bases; nucleotides not matched to a gene: 6. The CDR3 reads CASTLTSGDYNEQFF. CDR3 coding DNA: TGTGCCAGTACCCTAACTAGCGGGGACTACAATGAGCAGTTCTTC.

The chain has TRBV28 and TRBJ1-1; a possible D gene is TRBD1 (6 bases). Germline V gene sequence: CDR1 MDHEN, CDR2 SYDVKM. The germline V and J ends were trimmed by 6 bases and 0 bases, with 14 bases remaining between them. This CDR3 region has 15 residues. The CDR3 loop reads CASSPIEGVNTEAFF. The CDR3 nucleotides read TGTGCCAGCAGCCCGATTGAGGGGGTGAACACTGAAGCTTTCTTT.

The CDR3 is CASGSLQGSYEQYF. CDR3 sequence (DNA): TGTGCTAGTGGTTCTCTACAGGGTTCGTACGAGCAGTACTTC. V is TRBV12-5 and J is TRBJ2-5; a weak D match, TRBD1 (6 bases). The assigned J gene may be wrong: the sequence end matches TRBJ2-7 better. Germline V gene sequence: CDR1 LGHNT, CDR2 FRNRAP. The length of the CDR3 is 14 residues.